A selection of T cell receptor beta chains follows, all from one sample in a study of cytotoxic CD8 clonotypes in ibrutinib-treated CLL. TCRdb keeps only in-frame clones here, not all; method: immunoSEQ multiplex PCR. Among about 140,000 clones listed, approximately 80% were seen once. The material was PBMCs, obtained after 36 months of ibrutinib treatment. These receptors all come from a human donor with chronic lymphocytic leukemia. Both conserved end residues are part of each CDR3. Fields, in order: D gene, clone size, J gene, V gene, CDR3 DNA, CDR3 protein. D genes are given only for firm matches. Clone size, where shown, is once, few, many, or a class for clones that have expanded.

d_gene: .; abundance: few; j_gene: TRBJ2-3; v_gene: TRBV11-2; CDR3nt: TGTGCCAGCAGCTTAGGGATTAGCGGAGACACAGATACGCAGTATTTT; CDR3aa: CASSLGISGDTDTQYF
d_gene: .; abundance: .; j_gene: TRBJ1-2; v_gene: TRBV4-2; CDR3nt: TGTGCCAGCAGCCAACTTCTGCGTTCCAACTATGGCTACACCTTC; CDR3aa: CASSQLLRSNYGYTF
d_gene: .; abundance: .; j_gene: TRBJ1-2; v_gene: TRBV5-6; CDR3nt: TGTGCCAGCAGCTTTAGTGGTGGCTACACCTTC; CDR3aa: CASSFSGGYTF
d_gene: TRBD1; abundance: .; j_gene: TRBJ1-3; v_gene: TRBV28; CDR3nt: TGTGCCAGCAGGGCCCGGGGACAGGTTACTGGAAACACCATATATTTT; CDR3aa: CASRARGQVTGNTIYF
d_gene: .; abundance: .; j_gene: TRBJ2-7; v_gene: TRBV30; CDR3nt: TGTGCCTGGAGTGTCGTCGGAACCTACGAGCAGTACTTC; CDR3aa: CAWSVVGTYEQYF
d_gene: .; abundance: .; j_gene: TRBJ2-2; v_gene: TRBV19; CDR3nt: TGTGCCAGTAGTATTCAACTGGCAGGGTTCGGGGAGCTGTTTTTT; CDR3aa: CASSIQLAGFGELFF
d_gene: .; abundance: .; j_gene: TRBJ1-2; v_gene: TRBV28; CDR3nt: TGTGCCAGCAGTTTCGTCTATGGCTACACCTTC; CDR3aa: CASSFVYGYTF
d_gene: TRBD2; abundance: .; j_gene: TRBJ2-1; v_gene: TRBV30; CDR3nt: TGTGCCTGGACTCTAGCGGGGGGGCCCTACAATGAGCAGTTCTTC; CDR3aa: CAWTLAGGPYNEQFF
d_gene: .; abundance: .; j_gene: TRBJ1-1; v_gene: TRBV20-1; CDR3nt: TGCAGTGCTACCGGACCCTCAGAAGCTTTCTTT; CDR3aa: CSATGPSEAFF
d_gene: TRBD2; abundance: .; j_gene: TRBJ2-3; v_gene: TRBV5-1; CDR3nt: TGCGCCAGCAGGGGAGGGCCTAGCACAGATACGCAGTATTTT; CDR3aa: CASRGGPSTDTQYF
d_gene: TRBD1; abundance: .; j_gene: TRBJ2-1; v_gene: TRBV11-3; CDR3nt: TGTGCCAGCAGCTTAGACAGGGGGCCCTACAATGAGCAGTTCTTC; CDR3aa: CASSLDRGPYNEQFF
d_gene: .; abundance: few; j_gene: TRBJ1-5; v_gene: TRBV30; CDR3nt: TGTGCCTGGAGTGTAGGGGCGCGCAATCAGCCCCAGCATTTT; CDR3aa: CAWSVGARNQPQHF
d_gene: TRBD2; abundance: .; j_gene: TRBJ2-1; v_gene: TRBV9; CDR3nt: TGTGCCAGCACCATCTGTTCACTAGCGTCAGAGAGGGTAGATGAGCAGTTCTTC; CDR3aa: CASTICSLASERVDEQFF
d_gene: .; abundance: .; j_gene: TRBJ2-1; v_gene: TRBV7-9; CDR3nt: TGTGCCAGCAGCTTAGTACAGTTGAATGAGCAGTTCTTC; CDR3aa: CASSLVQLNEQFF
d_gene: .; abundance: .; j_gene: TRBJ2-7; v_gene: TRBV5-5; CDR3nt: TGTGCCAGCAGCTCGGACGTCTTACGTGTGCAGTACTTC; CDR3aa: CASSSDVLRVQYF
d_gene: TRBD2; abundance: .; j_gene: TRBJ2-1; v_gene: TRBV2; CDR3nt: TGTGCCAGCTCCGGGCAGGGAGGGAGCAATGAGCAGTTCTTC; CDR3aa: CASSGQGGSNEQFF
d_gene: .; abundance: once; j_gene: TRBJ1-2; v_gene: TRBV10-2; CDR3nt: TGCGCCAGCAGTGGGGGCCTTGAGGTTGGCTACACCTTC; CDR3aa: CASSGGLEVGYTF
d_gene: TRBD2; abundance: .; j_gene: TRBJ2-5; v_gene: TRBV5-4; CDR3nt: TGTGCCAGCAGCTGGTGGACTAGCGGGGAAGAGACCCAGTACTTC; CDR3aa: CASSWWTSGEETQYF
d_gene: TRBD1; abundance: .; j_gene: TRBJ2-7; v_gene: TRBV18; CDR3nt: TGTGCCAGCTCCCAGGACAGGGACGAGCAGTACTTC; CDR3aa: CASSQDRDEQYF
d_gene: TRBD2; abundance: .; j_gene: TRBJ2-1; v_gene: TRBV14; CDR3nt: TGTGCCAGCAGCCAAGGAGCGGGAAATGAGCAGTTCTTC; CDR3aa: CASSQGAGNEQFF
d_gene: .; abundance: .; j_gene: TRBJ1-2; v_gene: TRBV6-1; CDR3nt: TGTGCCAGCAGTGAACAAATAACAGGGCGCGGCTACACCTTC; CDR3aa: CASSEQITGRGYTF
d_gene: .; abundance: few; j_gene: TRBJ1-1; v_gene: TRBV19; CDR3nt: TGTGCCAGTAGTATTTCGTGGAGGGGTCTCACTATGAACACTGAAGCTTTCTTT; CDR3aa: CASSISWRGLTMNTEAFF
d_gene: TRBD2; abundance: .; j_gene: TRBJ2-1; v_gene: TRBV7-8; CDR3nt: TGTGCCAGCAGCCCAGCCGGACTAGCGGGCGATGAGCAGTTCTTC; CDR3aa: CASSPAGLAGDEQFF
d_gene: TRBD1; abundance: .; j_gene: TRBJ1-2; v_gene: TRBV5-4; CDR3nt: TGTGCCAGCAGCCTGGACAGGGGATATGGCTACACCTTC; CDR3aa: CASSLDRGYGYTF
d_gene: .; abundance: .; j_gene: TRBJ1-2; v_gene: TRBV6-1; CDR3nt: TGTGCCAGCAGTGTAACGGGCTATGGCTACACCTTC; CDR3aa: CASSVTGYGYTF
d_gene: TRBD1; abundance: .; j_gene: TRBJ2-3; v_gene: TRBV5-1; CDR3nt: TGCGCCAGCAGCTTGGAAGGGACAGCAAGCACAGATACGCAGTATTTT; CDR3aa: CASSLEGTASTDTQYF
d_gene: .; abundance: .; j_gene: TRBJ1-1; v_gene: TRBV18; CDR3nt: TGTGCCAGCTCACCACCGAGTCTGAGGGTGTACACTGAAGCTTTCTTT; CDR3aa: CASSPPSLRVYTEAFF
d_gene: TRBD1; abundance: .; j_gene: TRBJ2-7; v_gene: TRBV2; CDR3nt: TGTGCCAGCAGCCCCGGGACAGGGAAATACGAGCAGTACTTC; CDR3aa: CASSPGTGKYEQYF
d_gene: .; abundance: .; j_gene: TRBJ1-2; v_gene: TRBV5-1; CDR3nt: TGCGCCAGCAGCTTGGTCCTGACAGAGGGGTATGGCTACACCTTC; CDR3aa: CASSLVLTEGYGYTF
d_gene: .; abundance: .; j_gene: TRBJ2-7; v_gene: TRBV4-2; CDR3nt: TGTGCCAGCAGCCAAGAAAAAACCTACGAGCAGTACTTC; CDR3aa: CASSQEKTYEQYF
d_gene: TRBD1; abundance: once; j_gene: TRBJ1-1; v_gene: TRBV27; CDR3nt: TGTGCCAGCAGTTCCCTCGGACAGGGGGGCACTGAAGCTTTCTTT; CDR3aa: CASSSLGQGGTEAFF
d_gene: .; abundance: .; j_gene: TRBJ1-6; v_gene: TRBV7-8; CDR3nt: TGTGCCAGCAGCTTAAGGCAGGGTATGGATTCACCCCTCCACTTT; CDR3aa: CASSLRQGMDSPLHF
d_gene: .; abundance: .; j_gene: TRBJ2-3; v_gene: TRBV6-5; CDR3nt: TGTGCCAGCAGTTACGGGGGGCGAAGCACAGATACGCAGTATTTT; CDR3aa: CASSYGGRSTDTQYF
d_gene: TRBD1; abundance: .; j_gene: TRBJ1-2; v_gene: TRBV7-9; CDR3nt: TGTGCCAGCAGCGCCAGGGGGTACTATGGCTACACCTTC; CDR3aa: CASSARGYYGYTF
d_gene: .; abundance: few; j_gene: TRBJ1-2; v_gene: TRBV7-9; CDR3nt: TGTGCCAGCAGCGCCGGGTCCCTTAACTATGGCTACACCTTC; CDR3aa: CASSAGSLNYGYTF
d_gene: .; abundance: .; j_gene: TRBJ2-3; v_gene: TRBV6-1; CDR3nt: TGTGCCAGCAGTGAAGCGCTTCATGGTCGGGGCACAGATACGCAGTATTTT; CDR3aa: CASSEALHGRGTDTQYF
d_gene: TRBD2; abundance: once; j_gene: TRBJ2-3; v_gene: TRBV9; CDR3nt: TGTGCCAGCAGCGTAGGGCGGGAGTCAGATACGCAGTATTTT; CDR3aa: CASSVGRESDTQYF
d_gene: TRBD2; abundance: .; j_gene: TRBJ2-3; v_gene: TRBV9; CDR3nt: TGTGCCAGCAGCGTAGGCGCTAGCGGGGAGGTCGATACGCAGTATTTT; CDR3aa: CASSVGASGEVDTQYF
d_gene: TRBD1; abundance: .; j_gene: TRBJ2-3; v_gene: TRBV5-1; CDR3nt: TGCGCCAGCAGCTTGGTAGGCGGGACAGGGAACACAGATACGCAGTATTTT; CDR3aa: CASSLVGGTGNTDTQYF
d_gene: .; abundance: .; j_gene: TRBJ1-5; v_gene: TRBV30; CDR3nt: TGTGCCTGGAGCGCGCGGAGGAATCAGCCCCAGCATTTT; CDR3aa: CAWSARRNQPQHF
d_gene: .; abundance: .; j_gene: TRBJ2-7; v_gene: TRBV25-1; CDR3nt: TGTGCCAGCAGTGTCGGGGGGCTCATCTACGAGCAGTACTTC; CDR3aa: CASSVGGLIYEQYF
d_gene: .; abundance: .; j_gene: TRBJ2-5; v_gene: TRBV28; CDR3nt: TGTGCCAGCAGTCCATCGACAGGAGAGACCCAGTACTTC; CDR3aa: CASSPSTGETQYF
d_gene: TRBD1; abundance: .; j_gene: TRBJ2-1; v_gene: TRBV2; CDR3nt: TGTGCCAGCGGTTCCCCGGGACAGGGGAATGAGCAGTTCTTC; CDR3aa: CASGSPGQGNEQFF
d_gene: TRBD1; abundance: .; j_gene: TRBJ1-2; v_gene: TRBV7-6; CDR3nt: TGTGCCAGCAGCTCGGACAGGGGGATGGGCTACACCTTC; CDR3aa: CASSSDRGMGYTF
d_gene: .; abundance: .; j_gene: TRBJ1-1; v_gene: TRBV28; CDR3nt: TGTGCCAGCAGTTTAAACGGACAGTCTGGGACTGAAGCTTTCTTT; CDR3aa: CASSLNGQSGTEAFF
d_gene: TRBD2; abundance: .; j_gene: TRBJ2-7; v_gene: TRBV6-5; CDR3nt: TGTGCCAGCAGTTACTCGTCGGGGGGGCTAAACGAGCAGTACTTC; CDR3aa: CASSYSSGGLNEQYF
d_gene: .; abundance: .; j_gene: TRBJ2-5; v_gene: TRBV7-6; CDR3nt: TGTGCCAGCAGCTTATTCTCGCAAGAGACCCAGTACTTC; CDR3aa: CASSLFSQETQYF
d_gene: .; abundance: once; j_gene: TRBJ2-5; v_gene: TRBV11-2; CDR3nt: TGTGCCAGCAGCAAGGGATCACAAGAGACCCAGTACTTC; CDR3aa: CASSKGSQETQYF
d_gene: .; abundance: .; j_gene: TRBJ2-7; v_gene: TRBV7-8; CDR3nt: TGTGCCAGCAGCTCCTCCAGAAAAACCTACGAGCAGTACTTC; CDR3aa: CASSSSRKTYEQYF